This T cell receptor beta chain comes out of a study of cytomegalovirus exposure and HLA in healthy donors (TCRdb year 2017). About the full investigation: In an earlier analysis of 450 to 750 of the donors, roughly 300 Gb of sequence data and approximately 120 million unique TCR beta sequences from roughly 200 million T cells were reported. About 320 gigabases of sequencing data and tens of millions of unique TCR sequences were included in an early release covering about 600 HLA-typed donors. Among the roughly 430 genotyped donors, under 90% belonged to the genetic ancestry cluster associated with self-reported Caucasian donors. The aim of the study was to test whether cataloging public T cell receptors could identify signatures of past pathogen exposure. Using immunosequencing, the study profiled T cell repertoires from 500 to 800 subjects and related those repertoires to cytomegalovirus serostatus. A separate validation cohort of about 110 different subjects was used in addition to the approximately 640-subject first cohort. The study combined high-throughput TCR immunosequencing, statistical association of individual TCRs with disease status, and machine learning to predict cytomegalovirus infection status. A later analysis re-analyzed previously published TCR beta repertoires from 660 or so donors and added high-resolution HLA genotyping to study TCR occurrence patterns. Rather than using new phenotypic data, the later analysis identified candidate immune exposures from TCR beta sequences and from how often those sequences occurred across donors. An earlier analysis of fewer than 700 of the donors applied high-throughput TCR beta sequencing to assess whether each TCR beta V gene segment acted as functional or pseudogenic. Donor age, sex, ethnicity and CMV serostatus were collected together with the repertoire data. A later genetic analysis used genome-wide SNP genotypes for about 65% of the roughly 670 donors, treating that subset as a discovery cohort. Every repertoire in the discovery cohort had been generated on one and the same sequencing platform. Both class I and class II loci were covered by HLA typing, at four-digit resolution. The number of typed donors differed by locus: about 620-630 for A, B, C, DRB1 and DQB1; 500 to 550 for DQA1; around 610 for DPA1; and some 470 for DPB1. Roughly five DR-DQ haplotypes were handled as single units for association and clustering because linkage in the cohort was strong. Among 350 to 400 genotyped donors of the cohort, an average of approximately 230,000 unique TCR beta nucleotide sequences were sequenced per donor, 15% to 20% of them non-productive.

The cohort consisted of 600 to 750 healthy bone marrow donors. All cohort members were sampled while nominally healthy, although unrecorded immune exposures were likely present. The donor tested CMV seronegative and was one of the 352 seronegative cohort members. Every donor gave a peripheral blood sample, and the peripheral blood mononuclear cells from that sample were used for TCR beta sequencing. Genomic DNA was extracted from the blood cell samples with the Qiagen DNeasy Blood Extraction Kit. Findings and caveats that apply to the study as a whole: Compared with the roughly 700-donor mean, donors in an Asian-associated ancestry cluster had fewer N-insertions in productive TCRs, according to a later genetic analysis. A total of around 150 TCR beta chains were listed by the study as associated with cytomegalovirus. A later analysis found that HLA-associated TCR beta chains were more clonally expanded and had lower generation probabilities than equally common non-associated chains. When HLA alleles, especially DR and DQ, strongly co-occurred, attributing TCR associations to individual alleles was difficult. Because some donors lacked HLA typing at each locus, the association tests relied only on the typed subset. Because counts were too low, some 16 rarely observed V segments, including chromosome 9 orphons, were excluded from the earlier analysis of several hundred of the donors. A later genetic analysis associated a missense DCLRE1C variant with V-gene and J-gene trimming of TCR beta chains, and an independent cohort replicated the association. Linkage disequilibrium might explain the correlated functional status among segregating V segments, but an unknown experimental factor could not be excluded. According to a later analysis, parvovirus B19, influenza, CMV and Epstein-Barr virus appeared linked to several top co-occurrence clusters. According to a later analysis, most CMV-associated TCR beta chains appeared to be HLA-restricted, and the HLA associations seemed to be driven largely by CMV exposure. Sequencing depth was assumed to be roughly uniform across donors in the presence/absence analyses, though that assumption may not hold. Immune exposure information for the cohort was limited to CMV serostatus. In both the original and validation cohorts, the classifier was reported to diagnose cytomegalovirus status with high specificity and sensitivity. A cluster of highly shared sequence variants was judged likely to represent a technical artifact of the sequencing pipeline. Because the 87-base-pair reads could not distinguish some IMGT-functional V segments, including TRBV6-2 and TRBV6-3, those segments were excluded. In a later analysis, over 15,000 TCR beta sequences were associated with specific HLA alleles at a false discovery rate of 0.05. In a later analysis, TCR association rates were found to vary across HLA loci, with the most associated TCRs seen for DRB1 alleles and the fewest for HLA-C alleles. The cohort was sequenced for TCR beta chains only, and without alpha or paired-chain data the features that could be detected were limited. A further reported finding was that TCR beta sequences accurately predicted the HLA-A and HLA-B alleles for most subjects in the first cohort. A few of the identified cytomegalovirus-associated TCR beta chains were confirmed in vitro to be specific for cytomegalovirus antigens. While some public TCRs were present in many individuals, most TCR sequences turned up only very rarely across donors. In an earlier analysis of a few hundred of the donors, most TCR beta V segments were observed in productive rearrangements about 87% or about 30% of the time, broadly matching IMGT annotations. According to the authors, the approach could potentially be generalized to other disease states and immunological phenotypes.

Notes on this clone: Its antigen remains undetermined. Within one base of it there is no much larger clone, and no base qualities were kept.

Library preparation was by the immunoSEQ multiplex PCR assay. For the multiplex PCR, a mixture combining 60 forward primers for TCR Vbeta segments and 13 reverse primers for TCR Jbeta segments was used. A multiplex PCR assay on genomic DNA amplified the CDR3 region of rearranged TCR beta genes. Amplified TCR beta libraries were sequenced as 87-base-pair reads on the Illumina HiSeq System. The original methods were these. In a later analysis, some 80 million unique TCR beta chains were counted across the roughly 670 repertoires, and around 11 million of these chains were shared by at least two donors. To remove PCR and sequencing errors, raw reads were error-corrected and collapsed into unique sequences using a nearest-neighbor algorithm that merged closely related sequences. V, D and J gene segments were assigned by aligning CDR3 sequences to IMGT reference sequences. Each retained sequence needed at least a six-nucleotide match to both a V gene segment and a J gene segment. Rearrangements were classified as productive when the CDR3 lacked stop codons and remained in frame with V and J, and all other rearrangements were classified as non-productive. Following IMGT convention, CDR3 was defined as the stretch from the second conserved V-encoded cysteine up to the conserved J-encoded phenylalanine. The earlier analysis of roughly 590 of the donors excluded sequences that lacked an unambiguous match to a single V gene segment. An earlier analysis of several hundred of the donors called V segments functional above 56.7% productive rearrangements and segregating when the between-donor standard deviation exceeded 5%. A statistical classification framework was built to diagnose cytomegalovirus status from the catalog of TCR beta chain sequences. In a later analysis, TCR nucleotide sequences were compared against IMGT/GENE-DB human TR gene sequences so that V and J genes could be assigned. The TCRdist pipeline was used in a later analysis to assign CDR3 sequences and most-parsimonious VDJ recombination scenarios. A later analysis defined each TCR beta chain by its CDR3 amino acid sequence plus V-gene family, and excluded reads lacking a unique V-gene family. In a later analysis, 450 to 600 highly shared, low-generation-probability nucleotide sequences were removed to address suspected cross-contamination and a sequencing artifact. In a later analysis, a clonal expansion index was calculated for each public chain from normalized within-repertoire ranks of inferred template counts. In a later analysis, generation probabilities were computed with a VDJ recombination model fitted to out-of-frame rearrangements, and the resulting probabilities were checked against IGoR. A later analysis scored TCR-TCR, TCR-HLA and TCR-CMV co-occurrence with hypergeometric tests, applying a repertoire-size bias correction to TCR pairs. In a later analysis, false discovery rates were estimated by permuting HLA or CMV assignments 20 times. In a later analysis, co-occurring TCRs were grouped using DBSCAN, and TCRdist sequence similarity was added for clustering within HLA-allele-positive subsets. Co-occurrence clustering excluded repertoires with fewer than 30,000 or more than 120,000 public chains, plus five with anomalous nucleotide sharing. In TCRdb, the immuneACCESS table is reduced to in-frame sequences with V and J assigned. These tables do not hold every clone; where another copy was compared, an unresolved V gene accounts for under half, and the others remain unexplained. V, J and clone size were drawn from that table, and D and trimming were deduced from the DNA. This sample has around 120,000 clones in its table, and 75% of those were observed once. More than 1.5% of the sample rests with the top ten.

Based on the germline V gene, the CDR1 and CDR2 sequences are MNHEY and SVGAGI. V loses 6 bases at its end and J loses 0 bases; junction bases beyond the gene matches: 0. The CDR3 starts with the cysteine, ends with the phenylalanine, and has 15 residues. Only the CDR3 part of the read is kept: 45 bases, read in frame from the first base. The chain is encoded by TRBV6-5 joined to TRBJ2-3, and 13 junction bases match TRBD2. Sequencing used PBMCs. The clonotype originates from a woman aged 18-30 years in good health and CMV-seronegative. The CDR3 protein: CASRGLAGSTDTQYF. The DNA is as follows: TGTGCCAGCAGGGGACTAGCGGGGAGCACAGATACGCAGTATTTT.